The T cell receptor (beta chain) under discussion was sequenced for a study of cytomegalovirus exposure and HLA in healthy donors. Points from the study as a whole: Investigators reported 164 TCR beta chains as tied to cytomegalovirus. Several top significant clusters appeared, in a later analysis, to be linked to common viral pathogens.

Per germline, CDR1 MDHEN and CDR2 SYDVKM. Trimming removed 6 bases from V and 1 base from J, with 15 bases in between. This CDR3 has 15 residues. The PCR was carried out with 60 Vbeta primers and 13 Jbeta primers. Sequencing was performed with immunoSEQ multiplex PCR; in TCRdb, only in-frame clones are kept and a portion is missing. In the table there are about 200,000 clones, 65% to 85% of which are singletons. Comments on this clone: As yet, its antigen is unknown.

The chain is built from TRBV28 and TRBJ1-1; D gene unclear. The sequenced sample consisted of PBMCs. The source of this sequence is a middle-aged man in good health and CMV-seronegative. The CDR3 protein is CASSPGPIPNTEAFF. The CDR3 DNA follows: TGTGCCAGCAGCCCTGGGCCAATCCCGAACACTGAAGCTTTCTTT.